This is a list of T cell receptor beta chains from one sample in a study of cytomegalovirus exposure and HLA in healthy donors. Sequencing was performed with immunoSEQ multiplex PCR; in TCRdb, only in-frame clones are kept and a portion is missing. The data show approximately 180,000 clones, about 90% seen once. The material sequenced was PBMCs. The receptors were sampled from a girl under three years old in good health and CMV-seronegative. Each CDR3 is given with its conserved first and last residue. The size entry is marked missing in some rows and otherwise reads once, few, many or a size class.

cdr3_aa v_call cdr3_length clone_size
CASSLQETQYF TRBV7-9 11 -
CASSPGTGSSGANVLTF TRBV27 17 -
CASSRGFTNTGELFF TRBV11-2 15 few
CASSGGTREDYTF TRBV5-5 13 -
CASFKLAGGNEQFF TRBV7-2 14 -
CASGPPTGEGYTF TRBV25-1 13 -
CASSPTGGMNTEAFF TRBV18 15 -
CATSRGGVSEQFF TRBV15 13 -
CASSLTIGESYEQYF TRBV7-8 15 once
CAWSSGGGNTIYF TRBV30 13 once
CAWSVLQGAANEKLFF TRBV30 16 once
CASSQASSPYTEAFF TRBV14 15 -
CASSLVQGATDTQYF TRBV5-1 15 -
CASSVGLAGDEHIQYF TRBV9 16 -
CASSVEQWGDGKNSPLHF TRBV9 18 -
CASSPTADRFETQYF TRBV6-1 15 -
CASSPQGSNNSPLHF TRBV6-6 15 -
CASSLLRGANYGYTF TRBV7-9 15 -
CASSLARDRGDSPLHF TRBV5-1 16 few
CASSPKDRNTEAFF TRBV7-9 14 -
CASSLVGGWPFF TRBV7-9 12 -
CASSDGRPGYTF TRBV2 12 -